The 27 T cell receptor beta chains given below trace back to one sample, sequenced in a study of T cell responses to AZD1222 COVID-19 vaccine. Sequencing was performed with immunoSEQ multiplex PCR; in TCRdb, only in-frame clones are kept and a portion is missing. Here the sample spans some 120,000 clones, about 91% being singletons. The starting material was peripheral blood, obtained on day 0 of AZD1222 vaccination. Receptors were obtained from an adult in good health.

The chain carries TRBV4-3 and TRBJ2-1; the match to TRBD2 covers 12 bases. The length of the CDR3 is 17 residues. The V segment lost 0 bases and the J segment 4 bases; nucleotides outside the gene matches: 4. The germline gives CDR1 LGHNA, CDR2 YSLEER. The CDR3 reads CASSQDATSGGYNEQFF. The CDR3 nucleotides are TGCGCCAGCAGCCAAGACGCGACTAGCGGGGGTTACAATGAGCAGTTCTTC.

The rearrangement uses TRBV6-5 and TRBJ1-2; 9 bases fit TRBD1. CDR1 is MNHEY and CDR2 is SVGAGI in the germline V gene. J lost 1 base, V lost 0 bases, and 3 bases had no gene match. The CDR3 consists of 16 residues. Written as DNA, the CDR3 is TGTGCCAGCAGTTACTCCGGGACAGGGTTTAACTATGGCTACACCTTC. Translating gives CASSYSGTGFNYGYTF.

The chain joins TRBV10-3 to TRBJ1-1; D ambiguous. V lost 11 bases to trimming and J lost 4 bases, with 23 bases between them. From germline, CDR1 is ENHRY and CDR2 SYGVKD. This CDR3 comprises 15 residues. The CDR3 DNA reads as TGTGCCGCCAACACCGGGGTGTCGGGTCCCACTGAAGCTTTCTTT. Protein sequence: CAANTGVSGPTEAFF.

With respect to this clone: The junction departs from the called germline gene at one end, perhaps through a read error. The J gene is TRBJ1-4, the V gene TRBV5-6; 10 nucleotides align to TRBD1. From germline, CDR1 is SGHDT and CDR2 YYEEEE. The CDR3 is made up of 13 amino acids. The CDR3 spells CASSLGPGQGDSF. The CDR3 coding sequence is TGTGCCAGCAGCTTAGGTCCTGGACAGGGGGACTCTTTT.

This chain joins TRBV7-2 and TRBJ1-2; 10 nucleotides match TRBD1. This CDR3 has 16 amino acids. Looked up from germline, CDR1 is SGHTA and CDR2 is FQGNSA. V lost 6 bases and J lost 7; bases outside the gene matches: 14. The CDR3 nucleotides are TGTGCCAGCAGTCCGGGACAGGGGTCATTTCTGGGTGGCTACACCTTC. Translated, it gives CASSPGQGSFLGGYTF.

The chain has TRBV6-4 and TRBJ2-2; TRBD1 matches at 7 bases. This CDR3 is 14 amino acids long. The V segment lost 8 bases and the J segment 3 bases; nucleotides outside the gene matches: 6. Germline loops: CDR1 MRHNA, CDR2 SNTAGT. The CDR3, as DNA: TGTGCCAGCTCCCGGGACAGTCACACCGGGGAGCTGTTTTTT. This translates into CASSRDSHTGELFF.

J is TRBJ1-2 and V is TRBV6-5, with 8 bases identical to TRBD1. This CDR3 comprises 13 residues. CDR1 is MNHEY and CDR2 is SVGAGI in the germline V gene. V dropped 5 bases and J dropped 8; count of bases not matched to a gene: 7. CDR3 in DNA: TGTGCCAGCAGTCTAGGACAGGGTCGAGGCTACACCTTC. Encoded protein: CASSLGQGRGYTF.

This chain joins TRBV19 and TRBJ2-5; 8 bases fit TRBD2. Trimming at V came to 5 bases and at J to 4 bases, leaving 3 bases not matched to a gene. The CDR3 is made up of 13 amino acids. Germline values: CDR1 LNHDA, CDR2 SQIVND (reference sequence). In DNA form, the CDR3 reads TGTGCCAGTAGTCCGGGGGGGCCAGAGACCCAGTACTTC. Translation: CASSPGGPETQYF.

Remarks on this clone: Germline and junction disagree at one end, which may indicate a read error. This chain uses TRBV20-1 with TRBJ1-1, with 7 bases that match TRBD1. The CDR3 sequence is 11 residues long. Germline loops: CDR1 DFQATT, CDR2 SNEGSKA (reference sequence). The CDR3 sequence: CSALLRDRRLF. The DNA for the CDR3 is TGCAGTGCCTTGCTCCGGGACAGACGACTTTTT.

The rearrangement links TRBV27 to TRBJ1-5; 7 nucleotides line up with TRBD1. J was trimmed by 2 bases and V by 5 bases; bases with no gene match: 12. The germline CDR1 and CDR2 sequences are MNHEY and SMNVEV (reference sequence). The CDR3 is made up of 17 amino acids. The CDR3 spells CASSPTLQGSGNQPQHF. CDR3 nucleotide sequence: TGTGCCAGCAGTCCAACACTACAGGGGTCGGGCAATCAGCCCCAGCATTTT.

CDR3 nucleotide sequence: TGTGCCAGCAGCCCAATGCCTTCCCGGGACATAAAGTACGAGCAGTACTTC. It encodes CASSPMPSRDIKYEQYF. The chain links TRBV7-2 to TRBJ2-7, with a possible D match to TRBD1 (6 bases). Between the trimmed V and J ends, which lost 5 bases and 4 bases, there was a span of 24 bases. The CDR3 sequence is 17 residues long. Germline lookup yields CDR1 SGHTA and CDR2 FQGNSA.

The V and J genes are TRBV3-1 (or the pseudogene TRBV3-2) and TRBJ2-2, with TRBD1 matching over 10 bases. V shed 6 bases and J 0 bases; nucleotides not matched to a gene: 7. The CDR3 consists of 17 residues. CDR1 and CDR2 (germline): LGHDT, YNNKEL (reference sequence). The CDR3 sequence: CASSYGTGETNTGELFF. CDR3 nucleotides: TGTGCCAGCAGTTACGGGACAGGGGAAACGAACACCGGGGAGCTGTTTTTT.

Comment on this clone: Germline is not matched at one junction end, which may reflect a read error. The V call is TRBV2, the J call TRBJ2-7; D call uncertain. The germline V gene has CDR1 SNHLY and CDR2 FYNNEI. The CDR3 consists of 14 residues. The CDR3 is CSSVEGRLSYEQYF. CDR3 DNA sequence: TGTTCCAGCGTCGAAGGAAGGCTCTCCTACGAGCAGTACTTC. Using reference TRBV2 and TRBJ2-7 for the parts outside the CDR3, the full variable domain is EPEVTQTPSHQVTQMGQEVILRCVPISNHLYFYWYRQILGQKVEFLVSFYNNEISEKSEIFDDQFSVERPDGSNFTLKIRSTKLEDSAMYFCSSVEGRLSYEQYFGPGTRLTVT.

CDR3 bases: TGTGCCAGCAGCGCTGGGACAGGGGTATCCTACGAGCAGTACTTC. It yields the protein CASSAGTGVSYEQYF. V is TRBV7-9 and J is TRBJ2-7; TRBD1 aligns across 10 bases. Germline loops: CDR1 SEHNR, CDR2 FQNEAQ (reference sequence). CDR3 length equals 15 residues. Trimming cost V 5 bases and J 1 base; bases outside gene matches: 5.

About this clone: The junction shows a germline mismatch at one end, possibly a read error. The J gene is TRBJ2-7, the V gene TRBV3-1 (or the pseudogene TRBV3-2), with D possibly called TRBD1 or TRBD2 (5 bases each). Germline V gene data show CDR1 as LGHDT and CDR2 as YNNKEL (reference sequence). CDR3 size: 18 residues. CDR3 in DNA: TGTGCCAGCAGCCACCCGGCTCGCCCGGGACCGGGGCTCTACGGGCAGTACTTC. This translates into CASSHPARPGPGLYGQYF.

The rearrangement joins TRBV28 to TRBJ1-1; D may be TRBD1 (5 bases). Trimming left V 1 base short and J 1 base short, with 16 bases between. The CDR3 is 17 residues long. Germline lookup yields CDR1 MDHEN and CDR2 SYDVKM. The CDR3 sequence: CASSLYDAGPPNTEAFF. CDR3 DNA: TGTGCCAGCAGTTTATATGATGCAGGGCCCCCGAACACTGAAGCTTTCTTT.

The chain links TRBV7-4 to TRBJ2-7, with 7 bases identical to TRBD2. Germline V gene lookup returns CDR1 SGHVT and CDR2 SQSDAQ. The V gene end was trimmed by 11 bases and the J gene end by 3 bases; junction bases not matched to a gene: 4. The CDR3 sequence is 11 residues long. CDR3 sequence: CARPSGYEQYF. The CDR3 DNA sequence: TGTGCCCGACCTAGCGGCTACGAGCAGTACTTC. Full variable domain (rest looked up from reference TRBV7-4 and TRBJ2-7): GAGVSQSPRYKVAKRGRDVALRCDSISGHVTLYWYRQTLGQGSEVLTYSQSDAQRDKSGRPSGRFSAERPERSVSTLKIQRTEQGDSAVYLCARPSGYEQYFGPGTRLTVT.

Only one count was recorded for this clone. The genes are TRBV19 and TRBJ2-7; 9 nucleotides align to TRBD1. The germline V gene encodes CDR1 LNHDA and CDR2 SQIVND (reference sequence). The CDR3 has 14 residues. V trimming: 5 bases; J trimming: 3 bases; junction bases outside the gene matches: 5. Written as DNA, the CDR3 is TGTGCCAGTAGTGGGGGGACAGGGTACTACGAGCAGTACTTC. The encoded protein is CASSGGTGYYEQYF.

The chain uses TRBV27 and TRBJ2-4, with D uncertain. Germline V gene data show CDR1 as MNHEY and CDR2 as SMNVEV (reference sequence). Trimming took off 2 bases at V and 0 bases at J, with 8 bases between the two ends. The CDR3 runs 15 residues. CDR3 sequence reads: CASSLGALAKNIQYF. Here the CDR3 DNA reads TGTGCCAGCAGTTTAGGCGCACTAGCCAAAAACATTCAGTACTTC.

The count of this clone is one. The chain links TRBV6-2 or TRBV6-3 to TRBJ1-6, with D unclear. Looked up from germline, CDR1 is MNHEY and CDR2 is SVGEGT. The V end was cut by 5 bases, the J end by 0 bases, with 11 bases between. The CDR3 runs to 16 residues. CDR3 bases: TGTGCCAGCAGTCCAACTCCAAGCTCCTATAATTCACCCCTCCACTTT. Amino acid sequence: CASSPTPSSYNSPLHF.

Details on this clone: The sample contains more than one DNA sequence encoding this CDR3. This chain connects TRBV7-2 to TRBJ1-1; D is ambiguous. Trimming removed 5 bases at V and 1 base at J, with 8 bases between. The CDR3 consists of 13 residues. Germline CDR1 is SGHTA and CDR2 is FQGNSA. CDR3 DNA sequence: TGTGCCAGCAGCCACGGTGGGAACACTGAAGCTTTCTTT. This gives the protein CASSHGGNTEAFF.

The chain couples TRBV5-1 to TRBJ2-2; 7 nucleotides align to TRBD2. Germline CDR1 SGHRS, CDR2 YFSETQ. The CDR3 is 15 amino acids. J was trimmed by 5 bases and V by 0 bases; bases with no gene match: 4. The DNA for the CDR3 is TGCGCCAGCAGCTTGGGCGGGAGTGGAACCGGGGAGCTGTTTTTT. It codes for CASSLGGSGTGELFF. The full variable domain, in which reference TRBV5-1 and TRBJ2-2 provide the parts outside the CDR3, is KAGVTQTPRYLIKTRGQQVTLSCSPISGHRSVSWYQQTPGQGLQFLFEYFSETQRNKGNFPGRFSGRQFSNSRSEMNVSTLELGDSALYLCASSLGGSGTGELFFGEGSRLTVL.

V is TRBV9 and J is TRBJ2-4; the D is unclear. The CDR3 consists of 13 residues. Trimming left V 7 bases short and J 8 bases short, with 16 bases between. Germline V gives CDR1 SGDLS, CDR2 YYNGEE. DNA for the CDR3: TGTGCCAGCTCCAGCGAACCAGTGGACATTCAGTACTTC. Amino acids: CASSSEPVDIQYF.

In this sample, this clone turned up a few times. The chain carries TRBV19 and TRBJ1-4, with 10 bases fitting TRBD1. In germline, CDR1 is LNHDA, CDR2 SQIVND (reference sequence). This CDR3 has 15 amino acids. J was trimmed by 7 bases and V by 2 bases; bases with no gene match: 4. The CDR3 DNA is TGTGCCAGTAGTATAATGGGACAGGGGAGTGAAAAACTGTTTTTT. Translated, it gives CASSIMGQGSEKLFF.

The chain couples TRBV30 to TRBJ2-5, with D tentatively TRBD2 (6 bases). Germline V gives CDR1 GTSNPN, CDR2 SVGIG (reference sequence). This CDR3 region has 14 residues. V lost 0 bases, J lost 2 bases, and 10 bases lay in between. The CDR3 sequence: CAWSVGLLQETQYF. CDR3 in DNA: TGTGCCTGGAGTGTGGGACTTCTTCAAGAGACCCAGTACTTC.

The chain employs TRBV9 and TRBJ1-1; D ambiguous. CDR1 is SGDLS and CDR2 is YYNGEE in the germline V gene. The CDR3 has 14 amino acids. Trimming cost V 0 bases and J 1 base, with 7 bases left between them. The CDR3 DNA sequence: TGTGCCAGCAGCGTAGCTGTGGGGAACACTGAAGCTTTCTTT. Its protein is CASSVAVGNTEAFF. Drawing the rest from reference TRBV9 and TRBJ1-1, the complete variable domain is DSGVTQTPKHLITATGQRVTLRCSPRSGDLSVYWYQQSLDQGLQFLIQYYNGEERAKGNILERFSAQQFPDLHSELNLSSLELGDSALYFCASSVAVGNTEAFFGQGTRLTVV.

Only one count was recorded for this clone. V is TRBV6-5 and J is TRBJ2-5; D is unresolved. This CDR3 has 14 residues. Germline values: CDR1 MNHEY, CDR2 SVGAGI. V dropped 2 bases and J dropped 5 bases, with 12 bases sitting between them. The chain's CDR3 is CASSYVIGTETQYF. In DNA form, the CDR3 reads TGTGCCAGCAGTTACGTCATCGGCACGGAGACCCAGTACTTC.